A single T cell receptor beta chain is shown here with its context. What it binds is not known. Assay: immunoSEQ multiplex PCR; the TCRdb copy retains only in-frame clones and omits some. The top ten clones hold roughly a tenth of a sample with approximately 330,000 clones, about 73% of them seen once. This entry belongs to a study of shared clonotypes between healthy human individuals. Regarding the study as a whole: The study found about 5% of naive CD4 clonotypes shared across four donors. Clonotypes which were not shared had lower generation probabilities than clonotypes that all four donors shared.

Germline CDR1 and CDR2: WSHSY and SAAADI. The V and J ends lost 1 base and 3 bases respectively, with 6 bases between them. The CDR3 consists of 14 residues. The chain joins TRBV10-2 to TRBJ2-2; D is unclear. The receptor's source is a man between 25 and 39 years old in good health. Sequenced material: memory CD4+ T cells sorted from blood. The sample's subset: CD45RA-negative fraction. Here the CDR3 reads CASSELQYTGELFF. The CDR3 nucleotides read TGCGCCAGCAGTGAGTTGCAGTACACCGGGGAGCTGTTTTTT.